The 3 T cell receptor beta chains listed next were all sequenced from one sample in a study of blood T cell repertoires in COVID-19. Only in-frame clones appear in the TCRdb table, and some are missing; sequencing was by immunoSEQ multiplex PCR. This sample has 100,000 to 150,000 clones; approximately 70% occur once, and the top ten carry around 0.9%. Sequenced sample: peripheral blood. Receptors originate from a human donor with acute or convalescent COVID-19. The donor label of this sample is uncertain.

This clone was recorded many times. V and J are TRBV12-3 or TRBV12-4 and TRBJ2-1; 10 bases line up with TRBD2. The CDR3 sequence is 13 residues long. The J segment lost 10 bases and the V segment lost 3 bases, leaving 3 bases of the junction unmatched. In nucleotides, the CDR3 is TGTGCCAGCAGTTTCTGGACTAGCGGCGAGCAGTTCTTC. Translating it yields CASSFWTSGEQFF.

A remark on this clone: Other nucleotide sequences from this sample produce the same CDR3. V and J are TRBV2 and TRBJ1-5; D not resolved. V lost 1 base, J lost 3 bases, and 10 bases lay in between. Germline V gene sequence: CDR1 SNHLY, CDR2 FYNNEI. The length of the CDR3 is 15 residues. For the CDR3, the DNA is TGTGCCAGCAGTGAAGGTCAGGCTACCAATCAGCCCCAGCATTTT. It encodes CASSEGQATNQPQHF. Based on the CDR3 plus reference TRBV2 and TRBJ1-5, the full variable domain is EPEVTQTPSHQVTQMGQEVILRCVPISNHLYFYWYRQILGQKVEFLVSFYNNEISEKSEIFDDQFSVERPDGSNFTLKIRSTKLEDSAMYFCASSEGQATNQPQHFGDGTRLSIL.

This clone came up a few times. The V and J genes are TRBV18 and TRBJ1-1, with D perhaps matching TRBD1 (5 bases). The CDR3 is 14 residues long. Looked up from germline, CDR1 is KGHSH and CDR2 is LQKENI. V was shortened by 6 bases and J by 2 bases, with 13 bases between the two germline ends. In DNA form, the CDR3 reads TGTGCCAGCTCCGGGGGGGTCCGCAACACTGAAGCTTTCTTT. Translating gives CASSGGVRNTEAFF.